These 5 T cell receptor beta chains share one sample of origin, sequenced in a study of T cells after yellow fever vaccination. TCRdb itself ran the 5' RACE reads through MiXCR, one entry per CDR3 protein. In the table there are some 320,000 distinct CDR3 sequences, 8.5% to 10% of which are singletons. The sample consisted of CD4+ T cells sorted from PBMCs, taken 5 days after the yellow fever booster vaccination. The receptor set was obtained from a man aged 18 to 29 who received the YFV17D yellow fever vaccine.

This clonotype was recorded at least ten times. The chain links TRBV5-1 to TRBJ2-3; 7 nucleotides agree with TRBD1. The CDR3 runs to 14 residues. CDR1 is SGHRS and CDR2 is YFSETQ in the germline V gene. After removal of 2 bases from V and 2 bases from J, the junction contained 2 bases not matched to a gene. Here the CDR3 reads CASSLQGPTDTQYF. The CDR3, as DNA: TGCGCCAGCAGCTTACAGGGGCCCACAGATACGCAGTATTTT.

This clonotype appeared many times. This chain uses TRBV12-3 or TRBV12-4 with TRBJ1-1, with 7 nucleotides matching TRBD1. The CDR3 length is 16 residues. J gave up 5 bases and V 4 bases, and 13 bases lay outside the gene matches. The CDR3 DNA reads TGTGCCAGCAGTTCCGGGACAGACATTAAGGGGACTGAAGCTTTCTTT. It yields the protein CASSSGTDIKGTEAFF.

This clonotype was observed a few times. The chain has TRBV20-1 and TRBJ1-1, with D tentatively TRBD1 (5 bases). Germline CDR1 reads DFQATT; CDR2 reads SNEGSKA (reference sequence). V was cut by 1 base and J by 0 bases, with 9 bases left in between. This CDR3 has 14 amino acids. CDR3 in DNA: TGCAGTGCTAGAGTTGGGGCATTGAACACTGAAGCTTTCTTT. Translated: CSARVGALNTEAFF.

This clonotype was seen many times. CDR3 sequence reads: CASSYSAGEDTQYF. In DNA, the CDR3 is TGTGCCAGCAGTTACTCGGCAGGGGAAGATACGCAGTATTTT. This chain joins TRBV6-6 and TRBJ2-3; D perhaps matches TRBD1 (6 bases). Germline CDR1 is MNHNY and CDR2 is SVGAGI (reference sequence). The CDR3 loop spans 14 amino acids. The V end was cut by 0 bases, the J end by 5 bases, with 9 bases between.

The table lists this clonotype with many counts. CDR3 region: CASSLAGGFETQYF. The CDR3 nucleotides are TGTGCCAGCAGTTTAGCGGGGGGGTTTGAGACCCAGTACTTC. The rearrangement links TRBV5-4 to TRBJ2-5; TRBD2 matches 11 bases. This CDR3 spans 14 amino acids. Trimming took 5 bases from V and 5 from J; bases not matched to a gene: 5. Germline assignment: CDR1 SGHNT and CDR2 YYREEE (reference sequence).